This TCR beta chain was observed in a study of tumor and adjacent non-tumor tissue in lung cancer. The overall study: Some 3.9 million productive TCRbeta reads were obtained per sample on average. Study results and limitations: TCR diversity was significantly greater in tumor than normal lung tissue.

The template was RNA from unsorted bulk tissue. Chemotherapy-naive patients with new lung cancer underwent thoracic surgery in China, August–late 2014. Per the germline V gene, CDR1 is SGHRS and CDR2 is YFSETQ. V lost 5 bases, J lost 2 bases, and 8 bases stayed unmatched. This CDR3 contains 15 residues. On this clonotype: Its antigen is as yet unknown.

TCRbeta libraries were built with three rounds of nested PCR, modified from ARM-PCR. TCRdb called the multiplex PCR reads again in MiXCR, with one record for every CDR3 protein. Altogether approximately 120,000 distinct CDR3 sequences are present, 55% to 75% being singletons, with the ten largest covering roughly 13%. The chain combines TRBV5-1 with TRBJ2-5, with TRBD2 matching over 8 bases. Sequences were obtained from lung tumor tissue. The TCR was taken from a man aged 25 to 45 with non-small cell lung cancer. CDR3 protein: CASSTGGPRQETQYF. As DNA, the CDR3 is TGCGCCAGCAGTACGGGGGGGCCGAGGCAAGAGACCCAGTACTTC.